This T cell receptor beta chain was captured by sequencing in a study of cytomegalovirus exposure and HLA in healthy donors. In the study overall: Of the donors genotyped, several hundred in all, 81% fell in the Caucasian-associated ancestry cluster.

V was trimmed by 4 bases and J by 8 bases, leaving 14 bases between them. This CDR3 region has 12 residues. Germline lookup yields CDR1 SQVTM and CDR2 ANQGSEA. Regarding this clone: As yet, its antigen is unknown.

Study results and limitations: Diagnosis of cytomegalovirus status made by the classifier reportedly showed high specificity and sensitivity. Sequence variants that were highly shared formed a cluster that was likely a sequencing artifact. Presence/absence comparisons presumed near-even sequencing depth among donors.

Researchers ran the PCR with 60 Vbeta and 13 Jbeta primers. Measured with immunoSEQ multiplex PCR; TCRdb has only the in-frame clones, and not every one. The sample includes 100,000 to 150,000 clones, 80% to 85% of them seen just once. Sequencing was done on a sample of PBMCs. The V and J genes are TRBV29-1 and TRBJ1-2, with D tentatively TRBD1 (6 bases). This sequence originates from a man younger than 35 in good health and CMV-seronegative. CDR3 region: CSVVGKGEGYTF. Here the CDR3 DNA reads TGCAGCGTTGTGGGGAAGGGGGAAGGCTACACCTTC.